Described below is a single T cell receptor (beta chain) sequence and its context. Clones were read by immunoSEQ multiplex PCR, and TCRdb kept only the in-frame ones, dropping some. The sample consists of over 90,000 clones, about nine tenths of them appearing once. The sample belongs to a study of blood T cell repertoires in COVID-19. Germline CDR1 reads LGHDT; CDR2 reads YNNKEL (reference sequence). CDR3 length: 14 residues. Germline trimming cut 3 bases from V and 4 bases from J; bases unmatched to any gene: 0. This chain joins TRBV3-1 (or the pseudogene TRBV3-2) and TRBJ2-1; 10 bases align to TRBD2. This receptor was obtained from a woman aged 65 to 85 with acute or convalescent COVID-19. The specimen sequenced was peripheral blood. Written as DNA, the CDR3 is TGTGCCAGCAGCCATAGCGGGGGGTACAATGAGCAGTTCTTC. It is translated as CASSHSGGYNEQFF.